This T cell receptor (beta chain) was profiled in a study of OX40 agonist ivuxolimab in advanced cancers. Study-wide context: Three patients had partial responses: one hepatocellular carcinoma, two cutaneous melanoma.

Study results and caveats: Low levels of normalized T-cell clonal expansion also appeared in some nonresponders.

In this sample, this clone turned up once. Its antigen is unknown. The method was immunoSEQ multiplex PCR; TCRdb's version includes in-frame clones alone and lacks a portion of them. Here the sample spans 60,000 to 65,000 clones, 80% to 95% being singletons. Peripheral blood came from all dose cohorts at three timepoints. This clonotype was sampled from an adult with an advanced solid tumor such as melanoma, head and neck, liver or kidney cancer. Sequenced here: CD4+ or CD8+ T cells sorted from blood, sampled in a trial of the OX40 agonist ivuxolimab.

CDR3 sequence (DNA): TGTGCCAGCAGCATAGGCCCGGCCGCCCGACAAGAGACCCAGTACTTC. Encoded protein: CASSIGPAARQETQYF. V usage is TRBV7-9 and J usage is TRBJ2-5; D gene uncertain. V was shortened by 5 bases and J by 2 bases, with 18 bases between the two germline ends. The CDR3 runs 16 residues. Germline assignment: CDR1 SEHNR and CDR2 FQNEAQ (reference sequence).